This is a list of T cell receptor beta chains from one sample in a study of CD8+CD57+ T cells in acquired aplastic anemia. One entry per CDR3 protein results from TCRdb running MiXCR on the reads. The repertoire holds 200,000 or so distinct CDR3 sequences, with 40% to 60% as singletons. Sequenced sample: sorted CD4+, CD8+, or CD8+CD57+ T cells (not recorded which) from PBMCs. Receptor source: a human donor with aplastic anemia. The CDR3 runs from the conserved cysteine through the conserved F or W. Fields, in order: V gene, CDR3 protein.

V: TRBV24-1; CDR3: CATSDLAGESGADVLTF
V: TRBV5-6; CDR3: CASSLGQGSKTDTQHF
V: TRBV7-8; CDR3: CASRHLRGGLQETQYF
V: TRBV3-1; CDR3: CASSQAPCDRGKETQYF
V: TRBV15; CDR3: CATSLLAGGLYEQYF
V: TRBV29-1; CDR3: CSVEKGTGGAVGGYTF
V: TRBV7-2; CDR3: CASSLGTGLYEQYF
V: TRBV7-6; CDR3: CASSVGGGGPTDTQYF
V: TRBV12-3/TRBV12-4; CDR3: CARPLGFSPLHF
V: TRBV6-1; CDR3: CASSERSGGAGSYNEQFF
V: TRBV6-1; CDR3: CASSPHGGSNQPQHF
V: TRBV7-9; CDR3: CASSWGTGEQYF
V: TRBV10-3; CDR3: CAISGETGMNTEAFF
V: TRBV5-1; CDR3: CASSWSLGDNEQFF
V: TRBV12-3/TRBV12-4; CDR3: CASSFLAGDSGNTIYF
V: TRBV15; CDR3: CATSRGRSYNEKLFF
V: TRBV3-1; CDR3: CASSYTGVNTEAFF
V: TRBV12-3/TRBV12-4; CDR3: CATSDGANSPLHF
V: TRBV11-2; CDR3: CASSKGTGASNTGELFF
V: TRBV24-1; CDR3: CATSDARTGGAEGYTF
V: TRBV2; CDR3: CASSQPAGRETQYF
V: TRBV29-1; CDR3: CSVEENSGELFF
V: TRBV5-1; CDR3: CASSSGSSGELFF
V: TRBV20-1; CDR3: CSARSPDRDYEQYF
V: TRBV5-1; CDR3: CASSLAGSWDQPQHF
V: TRBV7-3; CDR3: CASSSIRTDTQYF
V: TRBV7-7; CDR3: CASSLGGGRIDTQYF
V: TRBV6-4; CDR3: CASSPAADTQYF
V: TRBV12-3/TRBV12-4; CDR3: CASSSPLTWVDKQFF
V: TRBV7-8; CDR3: CASSLEYGSSGNTIYF
V: TRBV20-1; CDR3: CSAWTEFGTEAFF
V: TRBV28; CDR3: CASSLAKTNEKLFF
V: TRBV20-1; CDR3: CSARGPLGEQFF
V: TRBV25-1; CDR3: CASSAGSDTGELFF
V: TRBV7-3; CDR3: CASSLGGVPSGNTIYF
V: TRBV6-6; CDR3: CASSYTGGRQGTEAFF
V: TRBV6-5; CDR3: CASRAAVNSPLHF
V: TRBV19; CDR3: CASSFGTEVYEQYF
V: TRBV29-1; CDR3: CSALGAYGYTF
V: TRBV19; CDR3: CASSPGDRDQPQHF
V: TRBV18; CDR3: CASSPTGGEETQYF
V: TRBV9; CDR3: CASSVNVGENTGELFF
V: TRBV7-6; CDR3: CASSRETENTEAFF
V: TRBV9; CDR3: CASSAGTGFHEQYF
V: TRBV5-1; CDR3: CASSLDGVDQPQHF
V: TRBV7-9; CDR3: CASTLRATEAFF
V: TRBV14; CDR3: CASSFLAGGPEETQYF
V: TRBV2; CDR3: CASSEGPITYEQYF
V: TRBV9; CDR3: CASSHGTGYEQYF
V: TRBV7-8; CDR3: CASSLEDRNSYEQYF
V: TRBV7-9; CDR3: CASDPTGANTEAFF
V: TRBV19; CDR3: CASSSRRQGKPQHF
V: TRBV29-1; CDR3: CSVLGQAEGGYTF
V: TRBV19; CDR3: CASSLGLAQETQYF
V: TRBV19; CDR3: CASRDSSLPRTAGYTF